This record looks at one TCR beta chain sequence and its context. The target antigen is unknown. Germline lookup yields CDR1 MNHNS and CDR2 SASEGT. Trimming took 3 bases from V and 4 from J, leaving 3 bases between them. The CDR3 contains 11 residues. The method was immunoSEQ multiplex PCR; TCRdb's version includes in-frame clones alone and lacks a portion of them. The sample holds about 100,000 clones, about 91% seen once. This sample is part of a study of siplizumab effects on memory and regulatory T cells. Points from the study as a whole: There were only a minor fraction of alloreactive clones that mapped to unstimulated subsets.

This rearrangement joins TRBV6-1 to TRBJ1-2; no reliable D call. Sequencing was performed on CD4+ T cells sorted from blood. This TCR was sampled from a human donor in good health. CDR3 loop: CASSDLYGYTF. CDR3 in DNA: TGTGCCAGCAGTGATCTCTATGGCTACACCTTC.